The 4 T cell receptor beta chains below come from one sample, sequenced in a study of T cells in Graves' hyperthyroidism and ophthalmopathy. Amplification of TCR beta CDR3 regions was performed using RNA transcripts as template. Carried out on the TCR CDR3, a first-round RT-PCR used the HTBI primer set. TCRdb re-analysed the multiplex PCR reads in MiXCR, keeping a single row per CDR3 protein. The repertoire holds hundreds of thousands of distinct CDR3 sequences, with around 13% as singletons. The sample taken for sequencing was blood. The receptor set was obtained from a woman aged 45 to 65 with Graves' ophthalmopathy.

The chain carries TRBV2 and TRBJ2-7, with 7 nucleotides matching TRBD2. CDR1 and CDR2 (germline): SNHLY, FYNNEI. Trimming took 5 bases from V and 3 from J; bases not matched to a gene: 10. This CDR3 spans 15 amino acids. The CDR3 sequence: CASSRDYPINYEQYF. DNA of the CDR3: TGTGCCAGCAGTCGGGACTACCCAATAAACTACGAGCAGTACTTC.

This chain connects TRBV24-1 to TRBJ2-1; maybe TRBD2 (6 bases). This CDR3 comprises 17 residues. Looked up from germline, CDR1 is KGHDR and CDR2 is SFDVKD. Trimming took off 4 bases at V and 3 bases at J, with 18 bases between the two ends. The DNA for the CDR3 is TGTGCCACCAGTGACGGGACTCAACGGAGGTTCTACAATGAGCAGTTCTTC. Protein: CATSDGTQRRFYNEQFF.

This clonotype came up many times. The chain carries TRBV30 and TRBJ1-6; 10 nucleotides line up with TRBD1. This CDR3 is built from 14 residues. CDR1 and CDR2 from the germline V gene are GTSNPN and SVGIG (reference sequence). Trimming cost V 4 bases and J 7 bases; bases outside gene matches: 4. As DNA, the CDR3 is TGTGCCTGGAACGGACAGGGGGAAAATTCACCCCTCCACTTT. This gives the protein CAWNGQGENSPLHF.

This clonotype was recorded at least ten times. The rearrangement joins TRBV14 to TRBJ2-1, with D unclear. The CDR3 sequence is 13 residues long. V was pared by 3 bases and J by 5 bases, with 8 bases between. Germline V gives CDR1 SGHDN, CDR2 FVKESK. The CDR3 DNA reads TGTGCCAGCAGCCATCAACGGAACAATGAGCAGTTCTTC. Translated, it gives CASSHQRNNEQFF.